Each of the 3 T cell receptor beta chains below was sequenced from the same sample in a study of blood T cell repertoires in COVID-19. Profiling relied on immunoSEQ multiplex PCR, and the TCRdb table lists in-frame clones only, not all of them. The sample has under 450,000 clones, approximately 89% seen once. The specimen sequenced was peripheral blood. These receptors were taken from a woman aged 50 to 60 with COVID-19, enrolled during active disease.

The V gene is TRBV29-1, the J gene TRBJ1-2; TRBD1 might be the D (6 bases). Germline lookup yields CDR1 SQVTM and CDR2 ANQGSEA. This CDR3 has 14 residues. V was trimmed by 0 bases and J by 8 bases, leaving 16 bases between them. The CDR3 is CSVEDRLQGRGYTF. CDR3 sequence (DNA): TGCAGCGTTGAAGATCGTTTACAGGGTAGGGGCTACACCTTC.

The CDR3 region has the DNA TGTGCCAGTACCTTGGGCGCCCGCGGGGAGCTGTTTTTT. It yields the protein CASTLGARGELFF. The chain combines TRBV19 with TRBJ2-2, with D hard to call. There are 13 residues in the CDR3. Germline CDR1 is LNHDA and CDR2 is SQIVND (reference sequence). V was cut by 7 bases and J by 7 bases, with 13 bases left in between. Using reference TRBV19 and TRBJ2-2 for the parts outside the CDR3, the full variable domain is DGGITQSPKYLFRKEGQNVTLSCEQNLNHDAMYWYRQDPGQGLRLIYYSQIVNDFQKGDIAEGYSVSREKKESFPLTVTSAQKNPTAFYLCASTLGARGELFFGEGSRLTVL.

J is TRBJ1-2 and V is TRBV9, with D tentatively TRBD1 (5 bases). The germline V gene has CDR1 SGDLS and CDR2 YYNGEE. The CDR3 is 17 residues long. Trimming pared 4 bases from V and 0 bases from J, leaving 19 bases between. The CDR3 nucleotides are TGTGCCAGCAGCCCCGTGGGTGACAGCTCAACTAACTATGGCTACACCTTC. Its translation is CASSPVGDSSTNYGYTF.